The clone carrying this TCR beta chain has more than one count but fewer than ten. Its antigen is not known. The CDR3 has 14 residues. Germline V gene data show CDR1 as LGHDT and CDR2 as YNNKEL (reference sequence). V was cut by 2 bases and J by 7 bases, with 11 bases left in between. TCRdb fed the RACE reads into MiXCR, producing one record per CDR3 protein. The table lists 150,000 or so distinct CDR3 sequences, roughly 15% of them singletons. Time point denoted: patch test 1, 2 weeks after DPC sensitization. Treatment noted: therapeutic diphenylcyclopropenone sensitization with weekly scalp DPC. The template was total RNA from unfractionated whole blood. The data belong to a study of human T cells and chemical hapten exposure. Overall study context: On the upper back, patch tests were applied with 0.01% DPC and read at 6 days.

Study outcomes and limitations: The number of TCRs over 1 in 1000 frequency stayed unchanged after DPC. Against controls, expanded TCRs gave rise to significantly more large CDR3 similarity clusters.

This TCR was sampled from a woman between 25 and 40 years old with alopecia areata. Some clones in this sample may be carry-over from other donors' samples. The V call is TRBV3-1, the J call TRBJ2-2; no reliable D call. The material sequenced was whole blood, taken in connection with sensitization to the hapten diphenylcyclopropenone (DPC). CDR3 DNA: TGTGCCAGCAGCCAAAGTCCTCGTGGCGGGGAGCTGTTTTTT. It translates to CASSQSPRGGELFF.